Shown below are 2 T cell receptor beta chains from a single sample sequenced in a study of STAT5B mutations in CD4+ large granular lymphocyte leukemia. Profiling relied on immunoSEQ multiplex PCR, and the TCRdb table lists in-frame clones only, not all of them. This sample has under 35,000 clones; 75% to 85% occur once, and the top ten carry approximately 2%. Sample: CD4+ T cells from blood buffy coats. These receptors were taken from a human donor in good health.

This chain links TRBV5-8 with TRBJ2-7, with 9 positions matching TRBD1. This CDR3 spans 12 amino acids. Germline assignment: CDR1 SGHTS and CDR2 YDEGEE. V was clipped by 7 bases and J by 6 bases; unmatched bases: 5. The CDR3 DNA is TGTGCCAGCCTGGGACAGGGCACCGAGCAGTACTTC. This sequence encodes CASLGQGTEQYF.

This sequence joins TRBV19 and TRBJ1-2; TRBD1 matches 10 bases. The CDR3 totals 14 residues. Germline-derived CDR1 and CDR2 are LNHDA and SQIVND (reference sequence). With 6 bases clipped from V and 4 bases from J, the junction kept 5 bases outside the gene matches. CDR3 coding DNA: TGTGCCAGTAGCCGACAGGGGGCTCGCTATGGCTACACCTTC. This codes for CASSRQGARYGYTF.